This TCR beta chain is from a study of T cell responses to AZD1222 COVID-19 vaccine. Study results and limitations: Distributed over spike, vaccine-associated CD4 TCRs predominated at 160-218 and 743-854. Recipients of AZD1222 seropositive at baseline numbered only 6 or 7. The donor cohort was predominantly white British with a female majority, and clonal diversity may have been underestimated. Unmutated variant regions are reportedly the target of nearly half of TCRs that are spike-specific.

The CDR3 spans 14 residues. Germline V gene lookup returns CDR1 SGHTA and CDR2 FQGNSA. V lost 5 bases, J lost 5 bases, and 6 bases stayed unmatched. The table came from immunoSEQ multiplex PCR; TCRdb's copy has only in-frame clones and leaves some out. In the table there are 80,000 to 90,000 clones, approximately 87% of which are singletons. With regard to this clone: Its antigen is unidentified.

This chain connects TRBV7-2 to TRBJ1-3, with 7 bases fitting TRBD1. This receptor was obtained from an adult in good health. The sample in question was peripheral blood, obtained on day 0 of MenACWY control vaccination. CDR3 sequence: CASSARQGRNTIYF. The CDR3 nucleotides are TGTGCCAGCAGCGCTCGACAGGGACGAAACACCATATATTTT.